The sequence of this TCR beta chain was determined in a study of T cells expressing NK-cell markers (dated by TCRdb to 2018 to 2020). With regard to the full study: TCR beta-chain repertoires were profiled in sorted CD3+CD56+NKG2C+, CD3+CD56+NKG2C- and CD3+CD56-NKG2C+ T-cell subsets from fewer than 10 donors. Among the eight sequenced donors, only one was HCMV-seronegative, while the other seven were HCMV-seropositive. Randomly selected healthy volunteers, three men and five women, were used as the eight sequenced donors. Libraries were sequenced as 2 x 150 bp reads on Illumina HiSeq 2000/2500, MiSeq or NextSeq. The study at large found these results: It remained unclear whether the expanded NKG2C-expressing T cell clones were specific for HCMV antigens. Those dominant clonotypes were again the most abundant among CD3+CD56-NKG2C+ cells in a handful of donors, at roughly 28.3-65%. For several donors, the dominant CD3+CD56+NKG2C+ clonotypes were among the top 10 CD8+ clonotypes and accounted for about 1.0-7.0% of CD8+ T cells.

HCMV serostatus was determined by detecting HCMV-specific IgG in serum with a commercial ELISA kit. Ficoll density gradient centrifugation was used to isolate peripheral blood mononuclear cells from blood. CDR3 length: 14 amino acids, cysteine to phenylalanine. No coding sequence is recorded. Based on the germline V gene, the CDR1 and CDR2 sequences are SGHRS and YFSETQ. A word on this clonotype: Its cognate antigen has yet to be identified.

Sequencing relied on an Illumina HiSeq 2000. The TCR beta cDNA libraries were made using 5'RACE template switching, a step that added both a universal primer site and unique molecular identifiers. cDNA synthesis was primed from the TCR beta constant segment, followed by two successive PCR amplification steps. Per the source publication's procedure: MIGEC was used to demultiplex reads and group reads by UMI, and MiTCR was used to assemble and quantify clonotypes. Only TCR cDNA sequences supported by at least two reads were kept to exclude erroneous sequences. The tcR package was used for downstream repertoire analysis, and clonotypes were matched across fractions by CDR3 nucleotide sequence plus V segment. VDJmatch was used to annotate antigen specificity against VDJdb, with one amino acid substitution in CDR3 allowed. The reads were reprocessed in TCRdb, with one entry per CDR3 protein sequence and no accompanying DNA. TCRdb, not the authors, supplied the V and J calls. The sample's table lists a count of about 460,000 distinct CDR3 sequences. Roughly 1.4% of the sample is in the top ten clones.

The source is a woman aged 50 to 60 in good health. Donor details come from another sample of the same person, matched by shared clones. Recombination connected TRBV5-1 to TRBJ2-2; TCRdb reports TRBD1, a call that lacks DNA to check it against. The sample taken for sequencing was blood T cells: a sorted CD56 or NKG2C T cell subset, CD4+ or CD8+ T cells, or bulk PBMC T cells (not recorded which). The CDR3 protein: CASRETRGTGELFF. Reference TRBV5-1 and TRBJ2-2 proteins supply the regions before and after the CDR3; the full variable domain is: KAGVTQTPRYLIKTRGQQVTLSCSPISGHRSVSWYQQTPGQGLQFLFEYFSETQRNKGNFPGRFSGRQFSNSRSEMNVSTLELGDSALYLCASRETRGTGELFFGEGSRLTVL.